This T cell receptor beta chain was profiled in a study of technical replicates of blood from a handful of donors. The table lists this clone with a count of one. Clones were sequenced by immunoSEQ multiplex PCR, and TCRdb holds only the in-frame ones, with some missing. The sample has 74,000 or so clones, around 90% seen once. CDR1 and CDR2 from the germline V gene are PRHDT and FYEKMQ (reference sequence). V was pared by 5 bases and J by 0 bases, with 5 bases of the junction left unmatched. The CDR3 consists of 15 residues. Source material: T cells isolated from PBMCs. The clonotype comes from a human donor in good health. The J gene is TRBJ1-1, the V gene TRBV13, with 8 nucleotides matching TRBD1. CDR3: CASSQQGGMNTEAFF. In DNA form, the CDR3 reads TGTGCCAGCAGCCAACAGGGGGGCATGAACACTGAAGCTTTCTTT.